This T cell receptor beta chain was sequenced during a study of blood T cell repertoires in COVID-19. The wider study: Collection of acute and convalescent COVID-19 samples took place in the United States, Italy and Spain. T cells, B-cell-depleted T cells, or PBMCs provided the cDNA or gDNA that served as material.

The CDR3 spans 15 residues. V shed 2 bases and J shed 5 bases, with 15 bases lying between them. Per the germline V gene, CDR1 is SGHTA and CDR2 is FQGNSA. This clone appeared a few times. Under the authors' procedure: Amplified reference gene primers provided the basis for estimating nucleated cell counts. Assay used: immunoSEQ multiplex PCR; TCRdb lists only in-frame clones, some missing. The DNA gave D and trimming, while V, J and clone size come from that table. The profile covers about 78,000 clones, with around nine tenths appearing a single time and around 5% taken by the ten largest. The material sequenced was peripheral blood. The sequence derives from a woman aged 80 or older with active or convalescent COVID-19. The V call is TRBV7-2, the J call TRBJ2-5; possible D gene TRBD2, 5 bases. In nucleotides, the CDR3 is TGTGCCAGCAGCTTAATAGGTCTAGCTCGGGAGACCCAGTACTTC. Translation gives CASSLIGLARETQYF.